This TCR beta chain is drawn from a study of identifying expanded T cells in peripheral blood. The CDR3 runs to 12 residues. V was pared by 2 bases and J by 4 bases, with 1 base of the junction left unmatched. The germline V gene encodes CDR1 SQVTM and CDR2 ANQGSEA. Assay used: immunoSEQ multiplex PCR; TCRdb lists only in-frame clones, some missing. The repertoire holds about 80,000 clones, with 84% as singletons. Collection occurred without any documented infections or immune events in donors. This chain uses TRBV29-1 with TRBJ2-5; 7 bases line up with TRBD2. Sequencing was carried out using blood. This sequence was found in a person between 18 and 75 years old in good health. The CDR3 here is CSVESGGETQYF. The CDR3 nucleotides read TGCAGCGTTGAATCGGGGGGAGAGACCCAGTACTTC. Complete variable domain (other parts from reference TRBV29-1 and TRBJ2-5): SAVISQKPSRDICQRGTSLTIQCQVDSQVTMMFWYRQQPGQSLTLIATANQGSEATYESGFVIDKFPISRPNLTFSTLTVSNMSPEDSSIYLCSVESGGETQYFGPGTRLLVL.